This T cell receptor beta chain was profiled in a study of shared clonotypes between healthy human individuals. Those who donated, Caucasian adults without exception, all lived in Nashville, Tennessee. Roughly 90 million PBMCs served as the genomic DNA source for unsorted samples. Study-wide results and limits: The genetic and exposure-history diversity represented was limited by few donors.

This clone was seen many times. Its antigen is as yet unknown. Assay runs were performed at deep level. Profiled with immunoSEQ multiplex PCR; TCRdb holds only in-frame clones, not every one. The sample has 75,000 to 100,000 clones, roughly 50% seen once. The sequencing sample was made of PBMCs. The source is a woman in her 40s in good health. Some clones in this sample may be carry-over from other donors' samples.

This chain's CDR3 is CASSSPSGRREQFF. DNA for the CDR3: TGTGCCAGCAGTTCCCCTAGCGGGAGGAGAGAGCAGTTCTTC. This chain links TRBV28 with TRBJ2-1; 11 nucleotides align to TRBD2. This CDR3 comprises 14 residues. Trimming removed 4 bases from V and 10 bases from J; junction bases left unmatched: 6. Germline V gives CDR1 MDHEN, CDR2 SYDVKM.